This T cell receptor (beta chain) was captured in a study of radiotherapy plus CTLA-4 blockade in lung cancer. Clones were sequenced by immunoSEQ multiplex PCR, and TCRdb holds only the in-frame ones, with some missing. The sample has about 35,000 clones, approximately 85% seen once. Worth noting for this clone: Antigen unknown.

Lung cancer patients with chemo-refractory metastatic non-small-cell disease were given focal radiation plus CTLA-4 blockade with ipilimumab. The study's findings and limits: Expansion of tumor-derived TCR clones was observed in blood after radiotherapy plus ipilimumab.

Material: peripheral blood, obtained from a patient treated with radiotherapy plus ipilimumab. The clonotype comes from a human donor with non-small cell lung cancer who had stable disease on radiotherapy plus ipilimumab.

The CDR3 DNA reads as TGTGCCAGCAGCTTAGGTTCTAGCGGGGGCCTCTACAGCTACGAGCAGTACTTC. Its protein is CASSLGSSGGLYSYEQYF. The rearrangement links TRBV13 to TRBJ2-7, with TRBD2 matching over 10 bases. The junction had 11 bases not matched to a gene; V was cut back by 0 bases and J by 3 bases. The CDR3 contains 18 residues. Germline CDR1 is PRHDT and CDR2 is FYEKMQ (reference sequence).